This TCR beta chain was recorded in a study of read filtering for tumor transcriptome and immune sequencing. Molecular barcoded adaptors covering alpha/delta and beta/gamma chains were used on roughly 400 ng RNA. Each CDR3 protein gets one entry after TCRdb re-called the reads with MiXCR. The sample has 35,000 to 50,000 distinct CDR3 sequences, around 15% seen once. Germline V gene sequence: CDR1 SGHRS, CDR2 YFSETQ. The trim removed 0 bases at V and 2 bases at J, leaving 5 bases unmatched. This CDR3 has 15 residues. The chain uses TRBV5-1 and TRBJ2-7, with 7 bases identical to TRBD2. Material: a population of CD138-negative cells sorted from bone marrow. The origin of this receptor is a donor at least 40 years old with multiple myeloma. This CDR3 reads CASSLVAGATYEQYF. The CDR3 DNA follows: TGCGCCAGCAGCTTGGTTGCGGGAGCTACCTACGAGCAGTACTTC.